This T cell receptor (beta chain) was identified during a study of identical twins. General study points: Out-of-frame alpha sequences common to twins exhibited a surplus of low generation probability.

V lost 2 bases and J 5 bases, leaving 8 bases between the germline ends. The CDR3 has 13 amino acids. The V gene's germline CDR1 is ENHRY and CDR2 SYGVKD. This clonotype was observed a handful of times. The antigen is unknown. TCRdb re-derived calls from the 5' RACE reads in MiXCR, one entry per CDR3 protein. Counted here are under 1 million distinct CDR3 sequences, approximately 13% occurring once; the ten biggest clones make up around 1.6%. The sample was also linked to a second study, of yellow fever vaccine responses in identical twins.

The sample comprised PBMCs. This chain links TRBV10-3 with TRBJ2-3; D call uncertain. This clonotype originated in a woman between 18 and 29 years old in good health. The CDR3 bases are TGTGCCATCAGTGAGCAAGGGTTAGATACGCAGTATTTT. Protein product: CAISEQGLDTQYF.